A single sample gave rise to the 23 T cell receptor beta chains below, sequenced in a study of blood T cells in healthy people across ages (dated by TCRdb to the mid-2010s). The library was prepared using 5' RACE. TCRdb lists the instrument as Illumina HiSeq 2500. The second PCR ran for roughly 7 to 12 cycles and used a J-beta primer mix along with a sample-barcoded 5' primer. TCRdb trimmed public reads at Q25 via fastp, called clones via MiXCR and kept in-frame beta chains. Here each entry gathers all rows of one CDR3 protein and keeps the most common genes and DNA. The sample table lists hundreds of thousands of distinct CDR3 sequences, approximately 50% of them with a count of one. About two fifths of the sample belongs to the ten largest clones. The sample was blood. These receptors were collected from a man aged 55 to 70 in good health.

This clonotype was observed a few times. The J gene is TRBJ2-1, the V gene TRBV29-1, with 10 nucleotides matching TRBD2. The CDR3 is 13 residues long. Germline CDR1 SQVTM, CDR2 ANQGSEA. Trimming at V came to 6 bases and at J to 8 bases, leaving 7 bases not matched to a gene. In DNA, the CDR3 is TGCAGCGTCAGCCCTAGCGGGGGAGATGAGCAGTTCTTC. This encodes CSVSPSGGDEQFF.

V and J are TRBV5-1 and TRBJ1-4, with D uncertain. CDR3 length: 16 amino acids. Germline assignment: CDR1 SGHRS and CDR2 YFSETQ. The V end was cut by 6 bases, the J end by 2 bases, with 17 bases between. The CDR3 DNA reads TGCGCCAGCAACCTGGAGGCAGCGCGGACTAATGAAAAACTGTTTTTT. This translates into CASNLEAARTNEKLFF.

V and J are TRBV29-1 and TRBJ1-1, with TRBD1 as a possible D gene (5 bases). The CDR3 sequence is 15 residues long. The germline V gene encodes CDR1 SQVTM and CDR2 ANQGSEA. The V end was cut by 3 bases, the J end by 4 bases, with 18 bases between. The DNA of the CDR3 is TGCAGCGTTGACCTCGGGGCAGTGCTGGGCACTGAAGCTTTCTTT. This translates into CSVDLGAVLGTEAFF.

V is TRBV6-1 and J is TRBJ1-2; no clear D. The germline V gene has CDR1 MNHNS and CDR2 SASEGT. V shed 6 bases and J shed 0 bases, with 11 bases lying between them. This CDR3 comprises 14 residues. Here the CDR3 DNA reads TGTGCCAGCAGCACCCCCCAGGCTAACTATGGCTACACCTTC. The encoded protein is CASSTPQANYGYTF.

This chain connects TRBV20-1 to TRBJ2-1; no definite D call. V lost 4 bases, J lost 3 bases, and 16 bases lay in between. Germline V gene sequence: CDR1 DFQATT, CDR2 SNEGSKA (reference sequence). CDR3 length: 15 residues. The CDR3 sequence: CSATPVGLIYNEQFF. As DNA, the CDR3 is TGCAGTGCTACCCCAGTAGGTTTAATCTACAATGAGCAGTTCTTC.

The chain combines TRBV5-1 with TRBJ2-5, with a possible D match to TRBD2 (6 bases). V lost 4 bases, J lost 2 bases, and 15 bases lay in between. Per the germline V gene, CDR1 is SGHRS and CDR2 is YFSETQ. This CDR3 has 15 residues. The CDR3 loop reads CASSLQGTLQETQYF. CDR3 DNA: TGCGCCAGCAGCCTCCAAGGGACTCTACAAGAGACCCAGTACTTC.

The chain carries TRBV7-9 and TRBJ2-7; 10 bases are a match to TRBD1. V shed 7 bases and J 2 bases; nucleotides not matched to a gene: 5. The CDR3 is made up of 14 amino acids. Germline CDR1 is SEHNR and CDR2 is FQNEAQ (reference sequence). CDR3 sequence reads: CASTWTGGPYEQYF. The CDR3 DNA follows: TGTGCCAGCACCTGGACAGGGGGTCCCTACGAGCAGTACTTC.

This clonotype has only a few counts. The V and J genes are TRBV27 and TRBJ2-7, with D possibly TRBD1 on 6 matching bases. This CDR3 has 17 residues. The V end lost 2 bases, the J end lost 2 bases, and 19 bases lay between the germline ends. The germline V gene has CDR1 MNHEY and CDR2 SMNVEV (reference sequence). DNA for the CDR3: TGTGCCAGCAGTTTAGGGCAGGGGAACCCCAGCACCTACGAGCAGTACTTC. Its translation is CASSLGQGNPSTYEQYF.

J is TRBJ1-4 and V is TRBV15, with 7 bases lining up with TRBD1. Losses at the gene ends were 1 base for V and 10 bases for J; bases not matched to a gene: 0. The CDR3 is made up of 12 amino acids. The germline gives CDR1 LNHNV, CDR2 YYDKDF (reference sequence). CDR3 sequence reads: CATSRGQGKLFF. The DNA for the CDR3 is TGTGCCACCAGCAGAGGACAGGGAAAACTGTTTTTT.

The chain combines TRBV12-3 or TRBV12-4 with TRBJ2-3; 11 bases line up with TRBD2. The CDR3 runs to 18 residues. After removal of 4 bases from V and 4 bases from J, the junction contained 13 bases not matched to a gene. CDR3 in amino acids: CASSSDPGLAVLSDTQYF. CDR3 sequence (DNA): TGTGCCAGCAGTTCGGATCCGGGACTAGCGGTGTTGTCAGATACGCAGTATTTT.

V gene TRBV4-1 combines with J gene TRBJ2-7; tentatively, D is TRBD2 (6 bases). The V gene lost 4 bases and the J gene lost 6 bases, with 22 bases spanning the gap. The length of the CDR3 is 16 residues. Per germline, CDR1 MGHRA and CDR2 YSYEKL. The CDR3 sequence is CASSLIKGGLGGEQYF. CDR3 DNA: TGCGCCAGCAGCCTCATTAAGGGCGGCCTCGGGGGCGAGCAGTACTTC.

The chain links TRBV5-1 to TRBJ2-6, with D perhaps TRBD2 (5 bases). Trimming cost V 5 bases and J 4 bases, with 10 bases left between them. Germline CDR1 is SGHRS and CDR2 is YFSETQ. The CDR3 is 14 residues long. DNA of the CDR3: TGCGCCAGCAGACCCGGGGTAGGGGCCAACGTCCTGACTTTC. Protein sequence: CASRPGVGANVLTF. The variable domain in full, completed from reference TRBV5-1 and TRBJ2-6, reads KAGVTQTPRYLIKTRGQQVTLSCSPISGHRSVSWYQQTPGQGLQFLFEYFSETQRNKGNFPGRFSGRQFSNSRSEMNVSTLELGDSALYLCASRPGVGANVLTFGAGSRLTVL.

CDR3: CASSYDTRDTDTQYF. CDR3 coding DNA: TGTGCCAGCAGTTACGACACCAGGGACACAGATACGCAGTATTTT. The chain links TRBV6-2 or TRBV6-3 to TRBJ2-3; TRBD1 might be the D (5 bases). This CDR3 has 15 residues. Trimming shortened V by 2 bases and J by 2 bases, and 11 bases separated the two germline ends. The germline V gene has CDR1 MNHEY and CDR2 SVGEGT.

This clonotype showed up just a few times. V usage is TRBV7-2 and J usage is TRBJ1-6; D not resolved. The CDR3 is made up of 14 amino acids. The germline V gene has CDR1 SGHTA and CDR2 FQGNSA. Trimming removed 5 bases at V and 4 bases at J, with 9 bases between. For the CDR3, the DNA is TGTGCCAGCAGCCAAGTCCCATATAATTCACCCCTCCACTTT. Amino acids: CASSQVPYNSPLHF.

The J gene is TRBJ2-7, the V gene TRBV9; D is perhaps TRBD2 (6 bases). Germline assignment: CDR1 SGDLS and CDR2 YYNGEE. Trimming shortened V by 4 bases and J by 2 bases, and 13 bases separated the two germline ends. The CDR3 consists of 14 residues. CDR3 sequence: CASSPEGEAYEQYF. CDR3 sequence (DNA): TGTGCCAGCAGCCCTGAAGGGGAGGCCTACGAGCAGTACTTC.

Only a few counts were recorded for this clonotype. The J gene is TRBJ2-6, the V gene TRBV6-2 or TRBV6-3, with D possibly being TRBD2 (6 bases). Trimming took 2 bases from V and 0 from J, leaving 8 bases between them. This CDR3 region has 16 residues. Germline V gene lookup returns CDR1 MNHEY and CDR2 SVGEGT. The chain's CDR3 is CASSYIGGSGANVLTF. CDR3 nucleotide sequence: TGTGCCAGCAGTTACATCGGGGGCTCTGGGGCCAACGTCCTGACTTTC.

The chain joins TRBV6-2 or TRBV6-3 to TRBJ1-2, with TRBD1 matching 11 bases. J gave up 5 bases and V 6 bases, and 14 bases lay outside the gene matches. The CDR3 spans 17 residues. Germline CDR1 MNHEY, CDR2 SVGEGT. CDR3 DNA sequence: TGTGCCAGCAGCCCATTTGGGCCCGGGACAGGGGGATATGGCTACACCTTC. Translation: CASSPFGPGTGGYGYTF.

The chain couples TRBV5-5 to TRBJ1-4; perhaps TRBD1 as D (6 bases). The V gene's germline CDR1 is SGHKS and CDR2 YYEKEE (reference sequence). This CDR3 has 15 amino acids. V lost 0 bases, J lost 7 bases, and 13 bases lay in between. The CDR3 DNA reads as TGTGCCAGCAGCTTGGAGGGACAAGTGGGTGAAAAACTGTTTTTT. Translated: CASSLEGQVGEKLFF.

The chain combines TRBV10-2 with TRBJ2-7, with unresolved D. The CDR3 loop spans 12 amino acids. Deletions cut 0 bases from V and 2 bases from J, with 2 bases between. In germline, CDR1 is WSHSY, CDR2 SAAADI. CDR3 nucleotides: TGCGCCAGCAGTGAGTCGACCTACGAGCAGTACTTC. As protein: CASSESTYEQYF.

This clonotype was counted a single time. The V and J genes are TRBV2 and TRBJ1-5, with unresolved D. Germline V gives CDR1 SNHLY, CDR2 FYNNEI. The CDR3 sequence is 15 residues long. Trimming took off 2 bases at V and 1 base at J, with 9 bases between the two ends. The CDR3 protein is CASSESRRSNQPQHF. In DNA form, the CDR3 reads TGTGCCAGCAGTGAATCTAGGAGGAGCAATCAGCCCCAGCATTTT.

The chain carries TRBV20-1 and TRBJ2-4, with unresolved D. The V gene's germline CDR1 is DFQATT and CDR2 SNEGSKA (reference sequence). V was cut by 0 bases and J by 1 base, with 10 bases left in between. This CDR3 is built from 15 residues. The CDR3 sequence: CSARDFQNAKNIQYF. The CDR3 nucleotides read TGCAGTGCTAGAGATTTTCAGAATGCCAAAAACATTCAGTACTTC.

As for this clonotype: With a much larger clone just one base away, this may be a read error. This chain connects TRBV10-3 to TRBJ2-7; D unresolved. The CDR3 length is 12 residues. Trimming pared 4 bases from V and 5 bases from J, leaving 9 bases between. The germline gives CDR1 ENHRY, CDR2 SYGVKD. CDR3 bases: TGTGCCATCAGTGGAAGTTCCGACGAGCAGTACTTC. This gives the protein CAISGSSDEQYF.

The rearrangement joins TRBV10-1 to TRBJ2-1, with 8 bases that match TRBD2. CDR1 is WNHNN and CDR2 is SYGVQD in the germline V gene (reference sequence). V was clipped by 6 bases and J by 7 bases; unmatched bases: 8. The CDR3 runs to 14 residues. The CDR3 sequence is CASSGGAVRNEQFF. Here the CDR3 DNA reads TGCGCCAGCAGCGGGGGGGCAGTCAGGAATGAGCAGTTCTTC.